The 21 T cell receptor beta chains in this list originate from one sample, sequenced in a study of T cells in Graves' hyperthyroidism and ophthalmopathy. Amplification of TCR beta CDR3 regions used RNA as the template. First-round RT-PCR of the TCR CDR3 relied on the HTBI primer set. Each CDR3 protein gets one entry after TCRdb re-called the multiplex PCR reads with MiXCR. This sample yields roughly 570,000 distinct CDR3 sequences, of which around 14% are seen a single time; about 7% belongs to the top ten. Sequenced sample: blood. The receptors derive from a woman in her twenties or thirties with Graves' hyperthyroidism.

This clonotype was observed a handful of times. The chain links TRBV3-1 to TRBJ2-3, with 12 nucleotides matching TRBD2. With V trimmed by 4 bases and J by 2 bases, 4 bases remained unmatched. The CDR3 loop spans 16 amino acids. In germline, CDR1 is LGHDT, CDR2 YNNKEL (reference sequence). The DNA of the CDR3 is TGTGCCAGCAGCCGACTAGCGGGAGATCCCACAGATACGCAGTATTTT. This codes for CASSRLAGDPTDTQYF.

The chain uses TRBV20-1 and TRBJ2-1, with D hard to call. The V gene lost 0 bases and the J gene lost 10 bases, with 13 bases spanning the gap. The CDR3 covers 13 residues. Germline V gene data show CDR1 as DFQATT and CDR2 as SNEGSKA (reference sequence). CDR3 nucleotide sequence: TGCAGTGCTAGAGATCTAGTTACCCACGAGCAGTTCTTC. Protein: CSARDLVTHEQFF.

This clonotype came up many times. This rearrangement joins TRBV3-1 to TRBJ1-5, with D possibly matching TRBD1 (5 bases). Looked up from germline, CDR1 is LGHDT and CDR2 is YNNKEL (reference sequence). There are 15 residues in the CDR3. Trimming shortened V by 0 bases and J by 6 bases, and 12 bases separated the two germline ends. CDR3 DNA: TGTGCCAGCAGCCAAGATTTGGTGGGGGGTCAGCCCCAGCATTTT. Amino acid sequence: CASSQDLVGGQPQHF. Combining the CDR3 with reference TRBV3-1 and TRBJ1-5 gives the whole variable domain DTAVSQTPKYLVTQMGNDKSIKCEQNLGHDTMYWYKQDSKKFLKIMFSYNNKELIINETVPNRFSPKSPDKAHLNLHINSLELGDSAVYFCASSQDLVGGQPQHFGDGTRLSIL.

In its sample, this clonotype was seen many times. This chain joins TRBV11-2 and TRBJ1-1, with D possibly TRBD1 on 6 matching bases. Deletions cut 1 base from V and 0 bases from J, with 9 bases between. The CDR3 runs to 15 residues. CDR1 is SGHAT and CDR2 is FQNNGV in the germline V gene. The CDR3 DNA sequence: TGTGCCAGCAGCTTAGCCCAGGGGATGAACACTGAAGCTTTCTTT. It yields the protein CASSLAQGMNTEAFF.

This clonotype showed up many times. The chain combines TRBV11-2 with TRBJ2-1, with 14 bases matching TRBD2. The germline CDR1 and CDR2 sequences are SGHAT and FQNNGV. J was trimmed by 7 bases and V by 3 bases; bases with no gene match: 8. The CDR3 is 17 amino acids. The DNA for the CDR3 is TGTGCCAGCAGCTTGGGGCTGACTAGCGGGAGGGCTAATGAGCAGTTCTTC. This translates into CASSLGLTSGRANEQFF.

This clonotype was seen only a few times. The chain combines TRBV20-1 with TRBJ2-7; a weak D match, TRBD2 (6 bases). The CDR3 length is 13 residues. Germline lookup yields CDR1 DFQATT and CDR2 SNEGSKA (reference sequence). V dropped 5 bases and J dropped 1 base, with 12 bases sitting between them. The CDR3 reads CSAPGAGSYEQYF. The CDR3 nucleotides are TGCAGTGCTCCGGGAGCAGGATCCTACGAGCAGTACTTC.

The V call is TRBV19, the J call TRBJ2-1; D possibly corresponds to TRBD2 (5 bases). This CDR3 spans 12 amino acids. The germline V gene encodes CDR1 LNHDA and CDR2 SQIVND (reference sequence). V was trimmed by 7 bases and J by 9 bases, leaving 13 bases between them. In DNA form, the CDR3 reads TGTGCCAGTAAGCGTGAGGGTGCTGAGCAGTTCTTC. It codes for CASKREGAEQFF.

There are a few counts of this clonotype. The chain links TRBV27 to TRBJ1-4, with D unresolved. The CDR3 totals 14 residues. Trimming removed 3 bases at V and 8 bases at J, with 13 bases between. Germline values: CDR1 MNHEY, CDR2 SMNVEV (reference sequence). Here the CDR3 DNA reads TGTGCCAGCAGTTTCCAACGAGGGAGCGAAAAACTGTTTTTT. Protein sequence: CASSFQRGSEKLFF.

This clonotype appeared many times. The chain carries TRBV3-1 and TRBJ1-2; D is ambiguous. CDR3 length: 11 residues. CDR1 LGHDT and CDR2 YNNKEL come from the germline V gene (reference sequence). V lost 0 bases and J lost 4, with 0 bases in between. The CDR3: CASSQDYGYTF. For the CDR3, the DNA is TGTGCCAGCAGCCAAGACTATGGCTACACCTTC.

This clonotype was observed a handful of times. This CDR3 is CASSAQTLVYGYTF. Written as DNA, the CDR3 is TGTGCCAGCAGTGCCCAGACACTTGTCTATGGCTACACCTTC. The rearrangement uses TRBV28 and TRBJ1-2, with D unclear. Trimming cost V 5 bases and J 4 bases, with 14 bases left between them. This CDR3 contains 14 residues. CDR1 is MDHEN and CDR2 is SYDVKM in the germline V gene.

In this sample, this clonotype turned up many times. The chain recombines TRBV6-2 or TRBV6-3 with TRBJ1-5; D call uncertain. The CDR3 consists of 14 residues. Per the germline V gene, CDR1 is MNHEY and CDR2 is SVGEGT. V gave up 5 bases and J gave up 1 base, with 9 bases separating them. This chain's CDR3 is CASSRTSSNQPQHF. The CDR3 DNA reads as TGTGCCAGCAGTCGAACCTCCAGCAATCAGCCCCAGCATTTT.

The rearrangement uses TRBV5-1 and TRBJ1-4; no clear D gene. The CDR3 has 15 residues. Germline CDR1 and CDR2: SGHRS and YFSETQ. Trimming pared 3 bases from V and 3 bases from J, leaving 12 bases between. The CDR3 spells CASSSAWEANEKLFF. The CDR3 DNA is TGCGCCAGCAGCTCCGCATGGGAGGCTAATGAAAAACTGTTTTTT.

In DNA form, the CDR3 reads TGTGCTAGTGGTTACGCCCTTGAGCAGTTCTTC. Its protein is CASGYALEQFF. The V call is TRBV12-5, the J call TRBJ2-1; the D is unclear. The CDR3 covers 11 residues. Trimming removed 4 bases from V and 9 bases from J, with 7 bases in between. Per the germline V gene, CDR1 is LGHNT and CDR2 is FRNRAP.

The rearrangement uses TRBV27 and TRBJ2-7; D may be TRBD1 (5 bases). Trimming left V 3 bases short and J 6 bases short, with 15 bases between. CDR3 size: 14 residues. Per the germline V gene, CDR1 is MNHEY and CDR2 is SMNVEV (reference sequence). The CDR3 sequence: CASSFQTAPTEQYF. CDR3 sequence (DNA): TGTGCCAGCAGTTTTCAGACAGCCCCTACCGAGCAGTACTTC.

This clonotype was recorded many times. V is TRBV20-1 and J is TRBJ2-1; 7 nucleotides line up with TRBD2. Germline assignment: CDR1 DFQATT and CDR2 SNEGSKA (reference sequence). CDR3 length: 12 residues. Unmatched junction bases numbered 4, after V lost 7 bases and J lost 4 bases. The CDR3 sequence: CSGASGYNEQFF. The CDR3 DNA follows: TGCAGTGGGGCTAGCGGTTACAATGAGCAGTTCTTC.

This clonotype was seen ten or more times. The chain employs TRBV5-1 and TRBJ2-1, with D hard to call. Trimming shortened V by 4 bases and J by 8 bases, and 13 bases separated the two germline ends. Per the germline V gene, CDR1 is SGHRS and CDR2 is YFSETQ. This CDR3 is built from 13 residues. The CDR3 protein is CASSTDPHYEQFF. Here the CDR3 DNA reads TGCGCCAGCAGCACAGACCCGCACTATGAGCAGTTCTTC.

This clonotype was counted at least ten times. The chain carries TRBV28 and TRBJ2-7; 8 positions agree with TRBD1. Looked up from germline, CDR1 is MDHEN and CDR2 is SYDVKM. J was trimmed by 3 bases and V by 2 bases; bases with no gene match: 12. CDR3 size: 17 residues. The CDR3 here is CASSLVGQVPLGYEQYF. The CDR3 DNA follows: TGTGCCAGCAGTTTAGTGGGACAGGTCCCTCTAGGCTACGAGCAGTACTTC.

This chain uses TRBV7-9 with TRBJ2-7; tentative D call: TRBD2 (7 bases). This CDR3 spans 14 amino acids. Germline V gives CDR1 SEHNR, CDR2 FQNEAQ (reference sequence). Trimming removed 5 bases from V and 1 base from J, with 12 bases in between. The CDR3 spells CASSVGGASYEQYF. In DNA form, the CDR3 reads TGTGCCAGCAGCGTGGGGGGGGCTTCCTACGAGCAGTACTTC.

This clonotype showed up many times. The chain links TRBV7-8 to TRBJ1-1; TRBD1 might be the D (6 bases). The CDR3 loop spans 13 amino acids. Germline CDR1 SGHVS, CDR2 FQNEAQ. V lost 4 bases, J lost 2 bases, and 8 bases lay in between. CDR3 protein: CASSWGHNTEAFF. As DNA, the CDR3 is TGTGCCAGCAGCTGGGGACATAACACTGAAGCTTTCTTT.

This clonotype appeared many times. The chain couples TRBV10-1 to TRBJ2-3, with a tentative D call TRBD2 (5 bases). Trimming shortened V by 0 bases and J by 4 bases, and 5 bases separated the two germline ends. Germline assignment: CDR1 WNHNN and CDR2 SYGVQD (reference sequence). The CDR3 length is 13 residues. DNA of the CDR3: TGCGCCAGCAGTGAGTCGGGAGCAGATACGCAGTATTTT. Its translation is CASSESGADTQYF.

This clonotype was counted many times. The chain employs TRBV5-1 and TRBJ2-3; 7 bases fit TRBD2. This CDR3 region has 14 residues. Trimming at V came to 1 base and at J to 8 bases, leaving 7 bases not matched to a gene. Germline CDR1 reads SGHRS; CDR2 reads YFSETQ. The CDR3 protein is CASSLSAGESTQYF. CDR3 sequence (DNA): TGCGCCAGCAGCTTGTCTGCGGGAGAGAGTACGCAGTATTTT.